The 23 T cell receptor beta chains in this list originate from one sample, sequenced in a study of ipilimumab plus nivolumab after autologous stem cell transplantation. Using immunoSEQ multiplex PCR, the repertoire was profiled, and TCRdb retains in-frame clones only, with some absent. The sample carries some 11,000 clones, roughly 70% recorded once. This specimen consisted of PBMCs, obtained in a trial of ipilimumab plus nivolumab as post-transplant consolidation. Receptors originate from a male donor with multiple myeloma.

The J gene is TRBJ1-2, the V gene TRBV30; the match to TRBD1 covers 7 bases. CDR1 GTSNPN and CDR2 SVGIG come from the germline V gene (reference sequence). V gave up 5 bases and J gave up 14 bases; unmatched junction bases: 11. This CDR3 is 11 amino acids long. The CDR3: CAWGGVGQVTF. The CDR3 nucleotides read TGTGCCTGGGGAGGAGTTGGACAGGTGACCTTC. Based on the CDR3 plus reference TRBV30 and TRBJ1-2, the full variable domain is SQTIHQWPATLVQPVGSPLSLECTVEGTSNPNLYWYRQAAGRGLQLLFYSVGIGQISSEVPQNLSASRPQDRQFILSSKKLLLSDSGFYLCAWGGVGQVTFGSGTRLTVV.

The rearrangement joins TRBV7-2 to TRBJ2-6; D is unresolved. Trimming took 1 base from V and 4 from J, leaving 8 bases between them. There are 15 residues in the CDR3. The germline gives CDR1 SGHTA, CDR2 FQGNSA. The CDR3 region is CASSLGMAGANVLTF. The CDR3 DNA reads as TGTGCCAGCAGCTTAGGCATGGCCGGGGCCAACGTCCTGACTTTC.

The chain's CDR3 is CASSPDVGNTEAFF. CDR3 coding DNA: TGTGCCAGCAGCCCCGACGTTGGGAACACTGAAGCTTTCTTT. The V call is TRBV7-9, the J call TRBJ1-1; unclear D gene. Germline V gives CDR1 SEHNR, CDR2 FQNEAQ (reference sequence). The CDR3 loop spans 14 amino acids. The V end lost 5 bases, the J end lost 1 base, and 11 bases lay between the germline ends.

This clone was found once. CDR3: CSVEEQPGYEQYF. CDR3 DNA: TGCAGCGTTGAAGAACAGCCTGGCTACGAGCAGTACTTC. J is TRBJ2-7 and V is TRBV29-1; D not resolved. The CDR3 consists of 13 residues. V was cut by 0 bases and J by 3 bases, with 9 bases left in between. Germline V gene lookup returns CDR1 SQVTM and CDR2 ANQGSEA.

The V and J genes are TRBV7-9 and TRBJ2-2; unclear D gene. V was trimmed by 1 base and J by 3 bases, leaving 9 bases between them. Germline V gives CDR1 SEHNR, CDR2 FQNEAQ (reference sequence). This CDR3 has 15 residues. The DNA for the CDR3 is TGTGCCAGCAGCTTAGGCGCGGTGGACACCGGGGAGCTGTTTTTT. This translates into CASSLGAVDTGELFF. Filled out from reference TRBV7-9 and TRBJ2-2, the complete variable domain reads DTGVSQNPRHKITKRGQNVTFRCDPISEHNRLYWYRQTLGQGPEFLTYFQNEAQLEKSRLLSDRFSAERPKGSFSTLEIQRTEQGDSAMYLCASSLGAVDTGELFFGEGSRLTVL.

This rearrangement joins TRBV14 to TRBJ2-1; D is unresolved. The CDR3 is made up of 13 amino acids. Trimming took off 0 bases at V and 8 bases at J, with 8 bases between the two ends. Germline V gene lookup returns CDR1 SGHDN and CDR2 FVKESK. This CDR3 is CASSQDFAHEQFF. The CDR3 coding sequence is TGTGCCAGCAGCCAAGATTTCGCTCATGAGCAGTTCTTC.

This chain links TRBV5-4 with TRBJ2-5; 8 bases map to TRBD2. This CDR3 has 15 residues. J lost 2 bases, V lost 3 bases, and 6 bases had no gene match. Germline CDR1 SGHNT, CDR2 YYREEE (reference sequence). CDR3 in DNA: TGTGCCAGCAGCTACTCAGCGGGGGCTCAAGAGACCCAGTACTTC. It encodes CASSYSAGAQETQYF.

CDR3 coding DNA: TGTGCCAGCAGCTTGCTGGTGTCCGGTGCCGGGGAGCTGTTTTTT. Its protein product is CASSLLVSGAGELFF. The genes are TRBV7-9 and TRBJ2-2; D is uncertain. Germline assignment: CDR1 SEHNR and CDR2 FQNEAQ (reference sequence). The CDR3 contains 15 residues. V lost 3 bases and J 6 bases, leaving 14 bases between the germline ends.

The CDR3 nucleotides are TGTGCCAGCAGGCCGGACAGGGGCCCCCTCGAGCAGTACTTC. Amino acid sequence: CASRPDRGPLEQYF. This chain joins TRBV2 and TRBJ2-7; 9 bases are shared with TRBD1. Germline lookup yields CDR1 SNHLY and CDR2 FYNNEI. Germline trimming cut 6 bases from V and 6 bases from J; bases unmatched to any gene: 9. The CDR3 consists of 14 residues.

The genes are TRBV7-2 and TRBJ2-1; 13 nucleotides match TRBD2. V lost 5 bases and J lost 4; bases outside the gene matches: 2. In germline, CDR1 is SGHTA, CDR2 FQGNSA. This CDR3 is 15 amino acids long. The CDR3 loop reads CASSPTSGGYNEQFF. CDR3 in DNA: TGTGCCAGCAGCCCGACTAGCGGGGGGTACAATGAGCAGTTCTTC. Drawing the rest from reference TRBV7-2 and TRBJ2-1, the complete variable domain is GAGVSQSPSNKVTEKGKDVELRCDPISGHTALYWYRQSLGQGLEFLIYFQGNSAPDKSGLPSDRFSAERTGGSVSTLTIQRTQQEDSAVYLCASSPTSGGYNEQFFGPGTRLTVL.

This clone has only one observation. The gene calls are TRBV19 and TRBJ1-6; TRBD1 aligns across 7 bases. The V gene end was trimmed by 2 bases and the J gene end by 7 bases; junction bases not matched to a gene: 14. The CDR3 sequence is 18 residues long. Per the germline V gene, CDR1 is LNHDA and CDR2 is SQIVND (reference sequence). The DNA of the CDR3 is TGTGCCAGTAGTATACGGCCGCTAGGACAGGCGGACAATTCACCCCTCCACTTT. The encoded protein is CASSIRPLGQADNSPLHF.

The chain recombines TRBV10-3 with TRBJ2-7, with 7 bases matching TRBD2. Trimming cost V 2 bases and J 2 bases; bases outside gene matches: 9. Germline assignment: CDR1 ENHRY and CDR2 SYGVKD. The CDR3 covers 16 residues. The CDR3 DNA is TGTGCCATCAGTGAGGTGGGTGGCGGGGGAGCCTACGAGCAGTACTTC. Protein product: CAISEVGGGGAYEQYF.

Only a few counts were recorded for this clone. The V gene is TRBV7-9, the J gene TRBJ1-2; no firm D call. CDR1 is SEHNR, CDR2 FQNEAQ, per germline (reference sequence). Trimming removed 4 bases from V and 3 bases from J, with 9 bases in between. This CDR3 is built from 13 residues. Here the CDR3 DNA reads TGTGCCAGCAGCTCTGTGGACTACTATGGCTACACCTTC. This encodes CASSSVDYYGYTF. Combining the CDR3 with reference TRBV7-9 and TRBJ1-2 gives the whole variable domain DTGVSQNPRHKITKRGQNVTFRCDPISEHNRLYWYRQTLGQGPEFLTYFQNEAQLEKSRLLSDRFSAERPKGSFSTLEIQRTEQGDSAMYLCASSSVDYYGYTFGSGTRLTVV.

V usage is TRBV18 and J usage is TRBJ2-3, with a weak D call TRBD2 (5 bases). The CDR3 covers 13 residues. Germline V gives CDR1 KGHSH, CDR2 LQKENI. V gave up 6 bases and J gave up 6 bases, with 13 bases separating them. CDR3 residues: CASSDIGKDTQYF. The CDR3 nucleotides read TGTGCCAGCTCCGACATCGGGAAGGATACGCAGTATTTT.

The DNA of the CDR3 is TGCAGCGCACGGGACACCGGAACGAGTTCACCCCTCCACTTT. It yields the protein CSARDTGTSSPLHF. The chain combines TRBV29-1 with TRBJ1-6; D may be TRBD1 (6 bases). V was clipped by 7 bases and J by 9 bases, with 19 bases between them. CDR1 is SQVTM, CDR2 ANQGSEA, per germline. The CDR3 has 14 residues.

The chain employs TRBV5-6 and TRBJ2-1; the D gene is possibly TRBD2 (5 bases). Germline-derived CDR1 and CDR2 are SGHDT and YYEEEE. V dropped 3 bases and J dropped 5 bases, with 12 bases sitting between them. This CDR3 has 14 residues. The CDR3 here is CASSYTRRDNEQFF. The CDR3 nucleotides are TGTGCCAGCAGCTATACCCGGCGGGACAATGAGCAGTTCTTC.

This clone is a singleton in its sample. V and J are TRBV5-4 and TRBJ1-3; D remains unclear. Trimming removed 1 base at V and 7 bases at J, with 15 bases between. The CDR3 consists of 15 residues. Germline-derived CDR1 and CDR2 are SGHNT and YYREEE (reference sequence). CDR3 loop: CASSLLRHGWNTIYF. The CDR3, as DNA: TGTGCCAGCAGCTTGCTCCGACACGGGTGGAACACCATATATTTT.

CDR3: CSVVPPGHYGYTF. In DNA form, the CDR3 reads TGCAGCGTCGTACCACCGGGCCACTATGGCTACACCTTC. This sequence joins TRBV29-1 and TRBJ1-2, with unresolved D. This CDR3 is 13 amino acids long. CDR1 and CDR2 (germline): SQVTM, ANQGSEA. Trimming removed 6 bases from V and 3 bases from J, with 14 bases in between.

The CDR3 DNA is TGTGCCAGTATGAACGGAGGGACAGGGCATCAGCCCCAGCATTTT. Translation: CASMNGGTGHQPQHF. The rearrangement joins TRBV19 to TRBJ1-5, with 9 positions matching TRBD1. V lost 7 bases, J lost 5 bases, and 9 bases stayed unmatched. There are 15 residues in the CDR3. The germline CDR1 and CDR2 sequences are LNHDA and SQIVND (reference sequence).

DNA of the CDR3: TGTGCCAGCAGCTTACAAGAGACCCAGTACTTC. Translating gives CASSLQETQYF. V and J are TRBV11-2 and TRBJ2-5; D unclear. The CDR3 extends over 11 amino acids. V was cut by 2 bases and J by 2 bases, with 0 bases left in between. Germline CDR1 is SGHAT and CDR2 is FQNNGV.

The rearrangement uses TRBV7-1 and TRBJ2-7, with D possibly TRBD2 on 5 matching bases. TRBV7-1 qualifies as an ORF whose function is uncertain. With 4 bases removed from V and 5 bases from J, the gap between germline ends came to 9 bases. This CDR3 comprises 12 residues. The DNA for the CDR3 is TGTGCCAGCAGCTTATGGGGAGACGAGCAGTACTTC. It specifies CASSLWGDEQYF.

The table lists this clone with a few counts. The rearrangement links TRBV10-3 to TRBJ2-4; D is ambiguous. CDR3 length: 12 residues. V was trimmed by 4 bases and J by 5 bases, leaving 6 bases between them. Germline V gene sequence: CDR1 ENHRY, CDR2 SYGVKD. Written as DNA, the CDR3 is TGTGCCATCAGTGCCACGCAAAACATTCAGTACTTC. This gives the protein CAISATQNIQYF.

This sequence joins TRBV9 and TRBJ2-3; tentatively, D is TRBD2 (6 bases). The CDR3 is made up of 16 amino acids. Germline CDR1 reads SGDLS; CDR2 reads YYNGEE. Trimming pared 3 bases from V and 10 bases from J, leaving 24 bases between. The DNA for the CDR3 is TGTGCCAGCAGCGGACAACCGGGACTCTCCTCCAATCCGCAGTATTTT. The encoded protein is CASSGQPGLSSNPQYF.